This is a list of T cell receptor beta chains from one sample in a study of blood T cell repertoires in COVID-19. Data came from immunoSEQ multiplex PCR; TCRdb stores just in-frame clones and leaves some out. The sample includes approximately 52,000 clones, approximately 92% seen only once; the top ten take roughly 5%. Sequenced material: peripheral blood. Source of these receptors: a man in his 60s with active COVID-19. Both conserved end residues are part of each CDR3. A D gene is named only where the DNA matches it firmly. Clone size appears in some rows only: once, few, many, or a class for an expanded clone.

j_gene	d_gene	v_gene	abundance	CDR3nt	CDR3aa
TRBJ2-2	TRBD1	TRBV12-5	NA	TGTGCTAGTGGTACCGGACAGGCGAACACCGGGGAGCTGTTTTTT	CASGTGQANTGELFF
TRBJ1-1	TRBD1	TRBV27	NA	TGTGCCAGCAGTTTGGACAGGGGGTCGATGAACACTGAAGCTTTCTTT	CASSLDRGSMNTEAFF
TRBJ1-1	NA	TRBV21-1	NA	TGTGCCAGCAGCGATCGGACAGGGGGCACTGAAGCTTTCTTT	CASSDRTGGTEAFF
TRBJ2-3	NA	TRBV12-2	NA	TGTGCAAGTCGCGCGGGACAGGTGAATTCCAATACGCAGTATTTT	CASRAGQVNSNTQYF
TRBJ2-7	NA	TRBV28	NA	TGTGCCAGCAGTTCCCCAAGAGGCGAGCAGTACTTC	CASSSPRGEQYF
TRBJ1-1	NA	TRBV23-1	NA	TGCGCCAGCAGTCAATTACCCCCTCGGGGGGGAGATAGCAATGAAGCTTTCTTT	CASSQLPPRGGDSNEAFF
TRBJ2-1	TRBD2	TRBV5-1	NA	TGCGCCAGCAGCAGAACCTGGACTAGTGAGGGCCTTAATGAGCAGTTCTTC	CASSRTWTSEGLNEQFF
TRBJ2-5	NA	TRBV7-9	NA	TGTGCCAGCAGCTTAGGTTGGGTGAACGACGGTTTCGGTGAGGCCCAGTACTTC	CASSLGWVNDGFGEAQYF
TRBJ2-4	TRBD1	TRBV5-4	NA	TGTGCCAGCAGCCAGGGGACAGGGGGGGCCAAAAACATTCAGTACTTC	CASSQGTGGAKNIQYF
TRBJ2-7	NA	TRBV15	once	TGTGCCACCAGCAGAGTCCCCCAGGGATCGGGCGAGCAGTACTTC	CATSRVPQGSGEQYF
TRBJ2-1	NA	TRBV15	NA	TGTGCCACCAGCAGAAGGACTGCTCGCACGGAGCAGTTCTTC	CATSRRTARTEQFF
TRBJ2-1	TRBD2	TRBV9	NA	TGTGCCAGCAGCCGGGCGGGAGGGACCGGGGAGCAGTTCTTC	CASSRAGGTGEQFF
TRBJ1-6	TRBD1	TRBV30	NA	TGTGCCTGGAGCCTAAGGGGCAGGGGGTTGAGCTCCTATAATTCACCCCTCCACTTT	CAWSLRGRGLSSYNSPLHF
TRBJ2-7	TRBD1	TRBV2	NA	TGTGCCAGCAGTGAGGACAGGCACCCCTCCTACGAGCAGTACTTC	CASSEDRHPSYEQYF
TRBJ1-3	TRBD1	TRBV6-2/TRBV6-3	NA	TGTGCCAGCAGTCGGGACAGCTCTGGAAACACCATATATTTT	CASSRDSSGNTIYF
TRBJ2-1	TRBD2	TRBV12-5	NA	TGTGCTAGTGGCTCCGCGGGACTAGCCGCTGAGCAGTTCTTC	CASGSAGLAAEQFF
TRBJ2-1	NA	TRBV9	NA	TGTGCCAGCAGCGTAGCTAGGAATGAGCAGTTCTTC	CASSVARNEQFF
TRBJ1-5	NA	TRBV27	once	TGTGCCAGCAGCCTTAAGGGGAGCAATCAGCCCCAGCATTTT	CASSLKGSNQPQHF
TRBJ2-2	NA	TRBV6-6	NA	TGTGCCAGTTCACCAGGGAACACCGGGGAGCTGTTTTTT	CASSPGNTGELFF
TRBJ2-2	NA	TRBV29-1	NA	TGCAGCGTTGAACTAGCGCGTTCCGGGGAGCTGTTTTTT	CSVELARSGELFF
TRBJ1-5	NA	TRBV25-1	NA	TGTGCCAGCAGTGGCAGGGGCCAGCCCCAGCATTTT	CASSGRGQPQHF
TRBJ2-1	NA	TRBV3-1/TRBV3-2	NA	TGTGCCAGCAGCCAACTGGCGGGGCTCGTTAATGAGCAGTTCTTC	CASSQLAGLVNEQFF
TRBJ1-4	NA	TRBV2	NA	TGTGCCAGCCGGATGGAGGATGAAAAACTGTTTTTT	CASRMEDEKLFF
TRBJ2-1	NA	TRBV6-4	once	TGTGCCAGCAGTGTCGAGGAGAGCAATGAGCAGTTCTTC	CASSVEESNEQFF
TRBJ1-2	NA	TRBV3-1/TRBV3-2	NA	TGTGCCAGCAGCAGACTAGGAGAGGCTGGCTACACCTTC	CASSRLGEAGYTF
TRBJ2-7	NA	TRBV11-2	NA	TGTGCCAGCAGCTTAGAGATTAGCGGAGTGGGGTACTTC	CASSLEISGVGYF
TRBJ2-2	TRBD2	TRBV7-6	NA	TGTGCCAGCAGCCCCTCGGGAGGGCTAACCGGGGAGCTGTTTTTT	CASSPSGGLTGELFF
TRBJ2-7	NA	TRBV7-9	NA	TGTGCCAGCAGCTTAGGTCCCGACTTCTCCTACGAGCAGTACTTC	CASSLGPDFSYEQYF
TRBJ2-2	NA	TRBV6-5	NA	TGTGCCAGCAGTCCCGGTGGTACCGGGGCCGGGGAGCTGTTTTTT	CASSPGGTGAGELFF
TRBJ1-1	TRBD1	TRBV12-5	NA	TGTGCTAGTGACCCACCCGGACAGGCGAACACTGAAGCTTTCTTT	CASDPPGQANTEAFF
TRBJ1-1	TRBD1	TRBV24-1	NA	TGTGCCACCAGTGATTTACAGGGGGCAGCTTTCTTT	CATSDLQGAAFF
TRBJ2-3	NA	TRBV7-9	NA	TGTGCCAGCAGCCCCTCCACAGATACGCAGTATTTT	CASSPSTDTQYF
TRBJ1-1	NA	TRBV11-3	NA	TGTGCCAGCAGCTTAGATGTAACTTTCTTT	CASSLDVTFF
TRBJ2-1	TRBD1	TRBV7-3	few	TGTGCCAGCAGCCCGGGGACAGGCAGCAATGAGCAGTTCTTC	CASSPGTGSNEQFF
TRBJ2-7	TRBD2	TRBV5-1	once	TGCGCCAGCAGTACCGGGACTAGCGGCACCTACGAGCAGTACTTC	CASSTGTSGTYEQYF
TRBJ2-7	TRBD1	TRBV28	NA	TGTGCCAGCAGTTTTGCCGTACGACAGGGGAGAAACTACGAGCAGTACTTC	CASSFAVRQGRNYEQYF
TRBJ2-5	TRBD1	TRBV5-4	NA	TGTGCCAGCAGCTTGACCGGGACAGGGGCAGGAGAGACCCAGTACTTC	CASSLTGTGAGETQYF
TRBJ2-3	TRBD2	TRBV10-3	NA	TGTGCCATCAGTGAAAATATAGCGGGAGGTACGCAGTATTTT	CAISENIAGGTQYF
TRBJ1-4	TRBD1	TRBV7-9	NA	TGTGCCAGCAGCCAAATACGGGCAGGGGGGCAGAATGAAAAACTGTTTTTT	CASSQIRAGGQNEKLFF
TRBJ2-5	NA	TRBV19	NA	TGTGCCAGTAGTATCGGCCAGGGCCCCCAAGAGACCCAGTACTTC	CASSIGQGPQETQYF
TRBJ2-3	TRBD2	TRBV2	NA	TGTGCCAGCAGTGTCTCCAGCGGGAGAGTTGATACGCAGTATTTT	CASSVSSGRVDTQYF
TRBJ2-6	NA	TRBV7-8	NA	TGTGCCAGCAGTCCGAGCTCTGGGGCCAACGTCCTGACTTTC	CASSPSSGANVLTF
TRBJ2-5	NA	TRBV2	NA	TGTGCCAGCAGTTTACAGGGTTGGGAGACCCAGTACTTC	CASSLQGWETQYF
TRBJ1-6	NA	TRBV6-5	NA	TGTGCCAGCAGTTACTCGACAGGCAACTATAATTCACCCCTCCACTTT	CASSYSTGNYNSPLHF
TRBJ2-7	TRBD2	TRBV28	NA	TGTGCCAGTACCCCGGGACTAGCGGGAGCCGCGGGGCAGTACTTC	CASTPGLAGAAGQYF